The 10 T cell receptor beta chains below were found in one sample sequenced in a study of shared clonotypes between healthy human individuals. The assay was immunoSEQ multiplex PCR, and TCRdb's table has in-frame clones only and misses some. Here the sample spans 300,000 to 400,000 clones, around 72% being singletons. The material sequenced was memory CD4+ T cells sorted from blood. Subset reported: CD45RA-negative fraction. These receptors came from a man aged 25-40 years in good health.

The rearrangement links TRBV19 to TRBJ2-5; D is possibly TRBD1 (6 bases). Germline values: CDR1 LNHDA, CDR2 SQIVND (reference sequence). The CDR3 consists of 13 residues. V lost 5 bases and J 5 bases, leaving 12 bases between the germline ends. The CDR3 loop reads CASSHRVGETQYF. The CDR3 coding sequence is TGTGCCAGTAGTCACAGGGTAGGGGAGACCCAGTACTTC.

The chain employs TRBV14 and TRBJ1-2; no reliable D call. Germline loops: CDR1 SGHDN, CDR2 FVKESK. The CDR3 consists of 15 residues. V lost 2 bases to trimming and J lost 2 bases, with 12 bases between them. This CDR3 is CASSQYGTRNYGYTF. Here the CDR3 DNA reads TGTGCCAGCAGCCAATATGGTACGAGAAACTATGGCTACACCTTC.

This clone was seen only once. The CDR3, as DNA: TGCGCCAGCGGGCTAGCGGGGGACTACGAGCAGTACTTC. This codes for CASGLAGDYEQYF. The chain has TRBV10-2 and TRBJ2-7; 10 bases match TRBD2. CDR1 is WSHSY and CDR2 is SAAADI in the germline V gene. Trimming removed 8 bases from V and 3 bases from J; junction bases left unmatched: 4. There are 13 residues in the CDR3.

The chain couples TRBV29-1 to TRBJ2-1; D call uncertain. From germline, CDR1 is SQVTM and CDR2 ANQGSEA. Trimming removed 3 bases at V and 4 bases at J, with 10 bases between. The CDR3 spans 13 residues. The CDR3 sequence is CSVDFRQYNEQFF. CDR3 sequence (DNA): TGCAGCGTTGACTTTCGGCAGTACAATGAGCAGTTCTTC.

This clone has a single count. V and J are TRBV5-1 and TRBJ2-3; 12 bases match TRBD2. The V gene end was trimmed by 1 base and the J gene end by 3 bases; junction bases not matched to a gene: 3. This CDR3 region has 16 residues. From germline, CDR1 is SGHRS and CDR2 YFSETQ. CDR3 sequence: CASSLTSGRWTDTQYF. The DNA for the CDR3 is TGCGCCAGCAGCTTGACTAGCGGGAGGTGGACAGATACGCAGTATTTT.

As DNA, the CDR3 is TGTGCCAGCAGCCTGACAATGCGGGAGCAGTACTTC. It encodes CASSLTMREQYF. The chain combines TRBV7-8 with TRBJ2-7; no definite D call. Germline lookup yields CDR1 SGHVS and CDR2 FQNEAQ. The V end lost 5 bases, the J end lost 7 bases, and 12 bases lay between the germline ends. This CDR3 comprises 12 residues.

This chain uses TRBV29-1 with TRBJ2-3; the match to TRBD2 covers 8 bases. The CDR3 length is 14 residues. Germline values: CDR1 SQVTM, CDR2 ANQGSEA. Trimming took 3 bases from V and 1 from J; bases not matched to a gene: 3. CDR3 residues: CSVEGTRGTDTQYF. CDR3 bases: TGCAGCGTTGAGGGGACTAGAGGCACAGATACGCAGTATTTT.

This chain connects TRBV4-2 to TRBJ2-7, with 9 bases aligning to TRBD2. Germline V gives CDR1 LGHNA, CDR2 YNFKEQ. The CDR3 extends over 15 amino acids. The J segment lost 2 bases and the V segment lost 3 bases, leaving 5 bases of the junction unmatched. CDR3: CASSQGLAGTYEQYF. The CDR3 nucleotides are TGTGCCAGCAGCCAGGGGCTAGCGGGGACCTACGAGCAGTACTTC.

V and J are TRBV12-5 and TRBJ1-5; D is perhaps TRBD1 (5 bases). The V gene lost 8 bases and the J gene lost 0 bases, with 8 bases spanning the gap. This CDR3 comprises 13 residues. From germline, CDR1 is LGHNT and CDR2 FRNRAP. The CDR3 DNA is TGTGCTAGTCGAGGGGATAGCAATCAGCCCCAGCATTTT. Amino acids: CASRGDSNQPQHF.

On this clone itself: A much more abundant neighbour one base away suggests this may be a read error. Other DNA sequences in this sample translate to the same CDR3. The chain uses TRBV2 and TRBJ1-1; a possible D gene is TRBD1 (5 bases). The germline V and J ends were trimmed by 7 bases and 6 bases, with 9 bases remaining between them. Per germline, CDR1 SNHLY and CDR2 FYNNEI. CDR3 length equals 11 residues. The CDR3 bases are TGTGCCAGCACCGGGGACGCTGAAGCTTTCTTT. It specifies CASTGDAEAFF.